This T cell receptor beta chain was captured by sequencing in a study of blood T cells in healthy people across ages. A second PCR of about 6 to 11 cycles used a sample-barcoded 5' primer and a J-beta primer mix. Every sample gave at least 3 million paired-end reads containing CDR3. TCRdb passed the 5' RACE reads through MiXCR, listing each CDR3 protein once. The sample has about 1.5 million distinct CDR3 sequences, about 43% seen once. This clonotype was seen a handful of times. The CDR3 consists of 15 residues. Trimming cost V 1 base and J 10 bases, with 19 bases left between them. Germline V gene data show CDR1 as MGHRA and CDR2 as YSYEKL.

The receptor comes from a woman younger than 30 in good health. The V gene is TRBV4-1, the J gene TRBJ1-2; no definite D call. The sequencing sample was made of blood. This chain's CDR3 is CASSQVISAREDYTF. The DNA for the CDR3 is TGCGCCAGCAGCCAAGTTATCTCGGCCCGGGAAGACTACACCTTC.